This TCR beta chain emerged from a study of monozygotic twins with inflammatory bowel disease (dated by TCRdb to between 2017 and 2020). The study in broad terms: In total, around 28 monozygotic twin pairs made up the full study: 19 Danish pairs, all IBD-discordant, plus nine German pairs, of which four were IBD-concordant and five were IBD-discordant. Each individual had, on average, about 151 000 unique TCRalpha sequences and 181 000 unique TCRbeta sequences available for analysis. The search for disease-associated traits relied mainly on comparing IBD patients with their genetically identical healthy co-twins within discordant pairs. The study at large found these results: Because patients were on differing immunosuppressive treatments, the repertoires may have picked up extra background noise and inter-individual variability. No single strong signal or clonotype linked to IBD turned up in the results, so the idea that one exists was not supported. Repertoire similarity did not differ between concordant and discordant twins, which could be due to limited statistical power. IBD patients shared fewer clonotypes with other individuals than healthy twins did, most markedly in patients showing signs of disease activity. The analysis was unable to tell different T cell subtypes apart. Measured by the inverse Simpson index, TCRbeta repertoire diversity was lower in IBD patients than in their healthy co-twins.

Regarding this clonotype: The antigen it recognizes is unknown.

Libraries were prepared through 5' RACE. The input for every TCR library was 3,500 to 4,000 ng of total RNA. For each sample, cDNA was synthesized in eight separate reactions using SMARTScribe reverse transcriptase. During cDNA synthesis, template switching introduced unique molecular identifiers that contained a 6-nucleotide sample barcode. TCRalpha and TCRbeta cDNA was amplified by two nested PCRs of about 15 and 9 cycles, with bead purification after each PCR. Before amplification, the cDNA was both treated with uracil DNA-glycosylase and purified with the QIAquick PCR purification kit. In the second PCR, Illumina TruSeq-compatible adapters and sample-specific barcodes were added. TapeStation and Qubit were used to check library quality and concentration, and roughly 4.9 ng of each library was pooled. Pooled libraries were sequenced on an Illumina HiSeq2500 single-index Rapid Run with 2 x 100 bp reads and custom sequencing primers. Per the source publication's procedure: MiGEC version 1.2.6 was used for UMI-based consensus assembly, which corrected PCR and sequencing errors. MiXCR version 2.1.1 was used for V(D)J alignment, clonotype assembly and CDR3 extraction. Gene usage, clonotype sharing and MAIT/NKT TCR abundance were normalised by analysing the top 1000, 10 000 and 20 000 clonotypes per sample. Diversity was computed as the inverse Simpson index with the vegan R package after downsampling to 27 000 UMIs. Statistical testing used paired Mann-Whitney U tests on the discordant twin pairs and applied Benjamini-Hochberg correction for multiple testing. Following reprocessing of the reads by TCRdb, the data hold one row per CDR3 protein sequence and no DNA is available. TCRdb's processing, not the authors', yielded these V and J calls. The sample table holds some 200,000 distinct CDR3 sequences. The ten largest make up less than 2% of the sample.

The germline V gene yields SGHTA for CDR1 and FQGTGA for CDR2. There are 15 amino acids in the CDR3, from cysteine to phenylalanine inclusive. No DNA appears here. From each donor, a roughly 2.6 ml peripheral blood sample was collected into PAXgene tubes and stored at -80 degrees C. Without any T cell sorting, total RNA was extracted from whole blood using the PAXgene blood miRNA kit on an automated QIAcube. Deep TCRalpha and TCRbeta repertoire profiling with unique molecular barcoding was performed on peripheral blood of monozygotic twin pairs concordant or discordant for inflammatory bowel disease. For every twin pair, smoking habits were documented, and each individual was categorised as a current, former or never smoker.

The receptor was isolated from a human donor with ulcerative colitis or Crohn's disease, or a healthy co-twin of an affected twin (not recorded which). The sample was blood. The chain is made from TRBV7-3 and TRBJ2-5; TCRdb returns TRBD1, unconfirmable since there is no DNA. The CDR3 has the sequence CASSSQPGTQETQYF.